This T cell receptor beta chain was sequenced during a study of T cell responses to AZD1222 COVID-19 vaccine. General study results and limits: Most donors were white British and more were female, and clonal diversity was possibly underestimated.

Germline-derived CDR1 and CDR2 are SGHAT and FQNNGV. The CDR3 contains 13 residues. V lost 5 bases and J lost 4; bases outside the gene matches: 4. Using immunoSEQ multiplex PCR, the repertoire was profiled, and TCRdb retains in-frame clones only, with some absent. The sample has roughly 92,000 clones; around 90% are singletons. As for this clone: The antigen is unknown.

Sequenced here: peripheral blood, sampled on day 0 of AZD1222 vaccination. The chain uses TRBV11-2 and TRBJ1-2; 7 nucleotides agree with TRBD1. This TCR was recovered from an adult in good health. The CDR3 bases are TGTGCCAGCAGCCAGAGACAGGGCTATGGCTACACCTTC. As protein: CASSQRQGYGYTF.